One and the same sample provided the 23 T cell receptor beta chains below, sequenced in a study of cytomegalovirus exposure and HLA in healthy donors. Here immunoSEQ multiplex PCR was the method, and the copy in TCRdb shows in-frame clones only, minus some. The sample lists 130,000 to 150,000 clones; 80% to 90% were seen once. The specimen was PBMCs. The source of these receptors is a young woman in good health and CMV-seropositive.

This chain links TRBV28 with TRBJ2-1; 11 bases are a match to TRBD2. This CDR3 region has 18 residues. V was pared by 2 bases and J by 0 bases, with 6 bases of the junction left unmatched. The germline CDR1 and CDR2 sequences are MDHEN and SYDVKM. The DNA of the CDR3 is TGTGCCAGCAGTTTAGGTCTAGCGGGGGGAAGCTCCTACAATGAGCAGTTCTTC. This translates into CASSLGLAGGSSYNEQFF.

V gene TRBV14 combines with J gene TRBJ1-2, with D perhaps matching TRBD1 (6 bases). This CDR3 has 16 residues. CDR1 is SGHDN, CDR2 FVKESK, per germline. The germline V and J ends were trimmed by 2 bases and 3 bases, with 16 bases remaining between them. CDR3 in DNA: TGTGCCAGCAGCCAAAGCGGGGGGCGCATTTACTATGGCTACACCTTC. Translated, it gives CASSQSGGRIYYGYTF.

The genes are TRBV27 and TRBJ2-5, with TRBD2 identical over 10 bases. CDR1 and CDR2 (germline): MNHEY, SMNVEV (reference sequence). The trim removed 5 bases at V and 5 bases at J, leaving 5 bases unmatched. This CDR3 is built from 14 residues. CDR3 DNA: TGTGCCAGCAGTCACAGCGGGGGGGCGGAGACCCAGTACTTC. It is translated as CASSHSGGAETQYF.

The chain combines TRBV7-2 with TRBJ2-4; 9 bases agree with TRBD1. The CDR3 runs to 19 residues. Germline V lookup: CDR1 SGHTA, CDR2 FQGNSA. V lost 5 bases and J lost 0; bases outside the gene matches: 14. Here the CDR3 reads CASSRDPGTGPLAKNIQYF. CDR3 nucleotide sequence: TGTGCCAGCAGCAGGGACCCGGGGACAGGGCCCTTAGCCAAAAACATTCAGTACTTC.

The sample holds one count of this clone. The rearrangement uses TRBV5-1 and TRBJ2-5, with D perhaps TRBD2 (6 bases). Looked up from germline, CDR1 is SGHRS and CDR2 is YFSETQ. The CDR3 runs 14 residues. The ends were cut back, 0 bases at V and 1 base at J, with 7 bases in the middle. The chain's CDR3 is CASSLGGTQETQYF. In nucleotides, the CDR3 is TGCGCCAGCAGCTTGGGCGGGACCCAAGAGACCCAGTACTTC.

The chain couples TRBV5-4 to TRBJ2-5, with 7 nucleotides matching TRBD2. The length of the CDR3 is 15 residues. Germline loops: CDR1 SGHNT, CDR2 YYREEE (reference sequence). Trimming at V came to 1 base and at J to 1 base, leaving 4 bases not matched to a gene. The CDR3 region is CASSLLGGGQETQYF. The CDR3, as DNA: TGTGCCAGCAGCTTGCTGGGCGGGGGCCAAGAGACCCAGTACTTC.

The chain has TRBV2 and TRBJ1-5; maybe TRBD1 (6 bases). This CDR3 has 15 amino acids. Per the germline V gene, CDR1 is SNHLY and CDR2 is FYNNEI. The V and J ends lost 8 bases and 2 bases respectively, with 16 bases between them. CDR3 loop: CASSGTNRGNQPQHF. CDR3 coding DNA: TGTGCCAGCTCAGGAACCAACAGGGGCAATCAGCCCCAGCATTTT.

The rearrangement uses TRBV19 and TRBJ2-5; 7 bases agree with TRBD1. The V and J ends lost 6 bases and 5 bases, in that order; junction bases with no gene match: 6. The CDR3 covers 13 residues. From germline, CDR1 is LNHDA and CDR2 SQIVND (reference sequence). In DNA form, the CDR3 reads TGTGCCAGTAGGCAGACAGGGTTGGAGACCCAGTACTTC. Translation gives CASRQTGLETQYF.

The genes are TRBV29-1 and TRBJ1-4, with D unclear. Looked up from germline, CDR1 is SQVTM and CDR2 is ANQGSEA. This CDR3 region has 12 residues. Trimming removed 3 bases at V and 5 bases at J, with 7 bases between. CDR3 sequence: CSVDPGNEKLFF. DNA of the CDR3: TGCAGCGTTGACCCGGGGAATGAAAAACTGTTTTTT. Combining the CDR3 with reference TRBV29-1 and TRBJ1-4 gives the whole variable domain SAVISQKPSRDICQRGTSLTIQCQVDSQVTMMFWYRQQPGQSLTLIATANQGSEATYESGFVIDKFPISRPNLTFSTLTVSNMSPEDSSIYLCSVDPGNEKLFFGSGTQLSVL.

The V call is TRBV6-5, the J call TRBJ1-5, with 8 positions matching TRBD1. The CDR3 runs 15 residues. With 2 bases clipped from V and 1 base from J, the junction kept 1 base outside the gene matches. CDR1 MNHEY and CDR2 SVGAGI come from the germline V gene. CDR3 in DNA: TGTGCCAGCAGTTACCGGACAGGGAGCAATCAGCCCCAGCATTTT. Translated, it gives CASSYRTGSNQPQHF.

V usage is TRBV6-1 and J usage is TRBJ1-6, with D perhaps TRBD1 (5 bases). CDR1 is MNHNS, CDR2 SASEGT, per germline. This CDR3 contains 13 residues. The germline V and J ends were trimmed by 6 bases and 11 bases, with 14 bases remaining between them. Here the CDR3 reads CASSGGGLPPLHF. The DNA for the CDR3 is TGTGCCAGCAGCGGGGGGGGTCTACCACCCCTCCACTTT.

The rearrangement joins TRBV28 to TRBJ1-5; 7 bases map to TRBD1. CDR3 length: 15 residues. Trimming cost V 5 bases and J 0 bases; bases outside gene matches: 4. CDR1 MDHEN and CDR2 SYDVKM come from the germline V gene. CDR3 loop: CASSRDSYSNQPQHF. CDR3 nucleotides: TGTGCCAGCAGTCGGGACAGTTATAGCAATCAGCCCCAGCATTTT.

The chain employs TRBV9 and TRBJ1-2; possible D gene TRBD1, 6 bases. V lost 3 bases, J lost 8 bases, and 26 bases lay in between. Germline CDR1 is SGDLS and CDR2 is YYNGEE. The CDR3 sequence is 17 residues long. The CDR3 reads CASSDVIGQPEPGGYTF. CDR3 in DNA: TGTGCCAGCAGCGACGTTATTGGACAGCCAGAACCAGGGGGCTACACCTTC.

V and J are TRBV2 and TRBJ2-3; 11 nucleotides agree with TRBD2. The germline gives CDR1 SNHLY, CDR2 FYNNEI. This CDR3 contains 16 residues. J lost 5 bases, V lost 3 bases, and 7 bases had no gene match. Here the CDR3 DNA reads TGTGCCAGCAGTGATCCGGGACTAGCGGTTCGAGATACGCAGTATTTT. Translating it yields CASSDPGLAVRDTQYF.

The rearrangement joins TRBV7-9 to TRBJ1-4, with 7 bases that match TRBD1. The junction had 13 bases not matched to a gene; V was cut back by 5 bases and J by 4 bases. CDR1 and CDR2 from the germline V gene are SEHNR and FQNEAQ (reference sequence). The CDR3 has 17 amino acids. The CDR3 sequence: CASSARTGTVINEKLFF. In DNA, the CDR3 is TGTGCCAGCAGCGCCCGGACCGGGACAGTTATTAATGAAAAACTGTTTTTT.

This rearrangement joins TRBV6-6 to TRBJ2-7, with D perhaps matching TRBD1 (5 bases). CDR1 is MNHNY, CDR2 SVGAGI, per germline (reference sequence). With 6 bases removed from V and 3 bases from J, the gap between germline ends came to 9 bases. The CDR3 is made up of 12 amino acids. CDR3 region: CASRGPVYEQYF. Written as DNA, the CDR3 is TGTGCCAGCAGGGGGCCGGTCTACGAGCAGTACTTC.

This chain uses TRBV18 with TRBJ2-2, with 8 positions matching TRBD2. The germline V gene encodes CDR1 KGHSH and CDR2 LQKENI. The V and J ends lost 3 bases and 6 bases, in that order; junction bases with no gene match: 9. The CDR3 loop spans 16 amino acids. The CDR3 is CASSPAQAGAAGELFF. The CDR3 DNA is TGTGCCAGCTCACCGGCCCAAGCGGGGGCAGCCGGGGAGCTGTTTTTT.

The CDR3 sequence: CASSSWTSGGRPSTDTQYF. As DNA, the CDR3 is TGCGCCAGCAGCTCCTGGACTAGCGGGGGGCGTCCTAGCACAGATACGCAGTATTTT. The chain carries TRBV4-1 and TRBJ2-3; 14 nucleotides agree with TRBD2. CDR1 is MGHRA, CDR2 YSYEKL, per germline. V was pared by 5 bases and J by 0 bases, with 10 bases of the junction left unmatched. The CDR3 totals 19 residues.

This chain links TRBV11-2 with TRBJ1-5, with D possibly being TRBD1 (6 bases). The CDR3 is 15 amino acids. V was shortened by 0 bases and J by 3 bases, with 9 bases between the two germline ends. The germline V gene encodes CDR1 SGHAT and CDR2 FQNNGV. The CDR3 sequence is CASSLDGQLNQPQHF. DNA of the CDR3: TGTGCCAGCAGCTTAGATGGACAGCTCAATCAGCCCCAGCATTTT. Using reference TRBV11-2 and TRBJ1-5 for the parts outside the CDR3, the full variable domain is EAGVAQSPRYKIIEKRQSVAFWCNPISGHATLYWYQQILGQGPKLLIQFQNNGVVDDSQLPKDRFSAERLKGVDSTLKIQPAKLEDSAVYLCASSLDGQLNQPQHFGDGTRLSIL.

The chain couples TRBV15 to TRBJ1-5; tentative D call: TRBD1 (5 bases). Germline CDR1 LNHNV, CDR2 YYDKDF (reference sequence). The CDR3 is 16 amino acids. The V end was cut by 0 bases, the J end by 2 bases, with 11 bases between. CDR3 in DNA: TGTGCCACCAGCAGAGATAGGAGGGGTGGCAATCAGCCCCAGCATTTT. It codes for CATSRDRRGGNQPQHF.

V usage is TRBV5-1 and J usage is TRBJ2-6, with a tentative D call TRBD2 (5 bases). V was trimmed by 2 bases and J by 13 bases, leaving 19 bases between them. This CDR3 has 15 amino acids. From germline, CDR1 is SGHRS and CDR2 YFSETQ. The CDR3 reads CASSLRDPSSSVLTF. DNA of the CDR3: TGCGCCAGCAGCTTAAGGGATCCTAGCTCGTCTGTCCTGACTTTC.

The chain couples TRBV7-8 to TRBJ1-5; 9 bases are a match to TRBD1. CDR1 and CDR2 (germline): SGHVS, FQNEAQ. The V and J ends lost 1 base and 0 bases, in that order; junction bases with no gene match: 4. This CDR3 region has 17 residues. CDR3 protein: CASSLGTGVYSNQPQHF. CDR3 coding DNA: TGTGCCAGCAGCTTAGGGACAGGGGTGTATAGCAATCAGCCCCAGCATTTT.

The DNA of the CDR3 is TGCGCCAGCAGCTTGGAGGGACAGTCATACGAGCAGTACTTC. This codes for CASSLEGQSYEQYF. This chain links TRBV5-1 with TRBJ2-7, with 7 bases aligning to TRBD1. CDR1 and CDR2 from the germline V gene are SGHRS and YFSETQ. V was pared by 0 bases and J by 4 bases, with 4 bases of the junction left unmatched. This CDR3 spans 14 amino acids.